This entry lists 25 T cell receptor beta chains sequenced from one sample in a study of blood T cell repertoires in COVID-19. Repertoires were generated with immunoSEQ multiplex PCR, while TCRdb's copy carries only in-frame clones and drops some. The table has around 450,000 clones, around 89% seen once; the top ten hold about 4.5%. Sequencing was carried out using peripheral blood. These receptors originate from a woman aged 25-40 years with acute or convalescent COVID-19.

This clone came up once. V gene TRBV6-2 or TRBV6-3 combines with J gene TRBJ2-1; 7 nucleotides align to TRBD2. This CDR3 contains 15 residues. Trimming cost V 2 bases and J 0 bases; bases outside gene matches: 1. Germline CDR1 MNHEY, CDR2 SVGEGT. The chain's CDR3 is CASSYRDYSYNEQFF. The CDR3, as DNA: TGTGCCAGCAGTTACCGGGACTACTCCTACAATGAGCAGTTCTTC.

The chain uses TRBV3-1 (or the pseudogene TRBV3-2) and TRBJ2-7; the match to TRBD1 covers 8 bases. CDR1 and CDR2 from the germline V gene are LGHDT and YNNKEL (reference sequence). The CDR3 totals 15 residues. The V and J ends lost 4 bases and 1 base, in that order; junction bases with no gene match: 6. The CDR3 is CASSPGQGGSYEQYF. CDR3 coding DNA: TGTGCCAGCAGCCCAGGACAGGGTGGATCCTACGAGCAGTACTTC.

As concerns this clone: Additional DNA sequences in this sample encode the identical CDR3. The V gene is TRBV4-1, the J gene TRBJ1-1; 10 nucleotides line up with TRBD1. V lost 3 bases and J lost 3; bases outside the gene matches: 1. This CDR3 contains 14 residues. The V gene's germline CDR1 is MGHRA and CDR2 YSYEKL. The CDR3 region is CASSQGQGYTEAFF. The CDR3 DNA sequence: TGCGCCAGCAGCCAGGGACAGGGGTACACTGAAGCTTTCTTT.

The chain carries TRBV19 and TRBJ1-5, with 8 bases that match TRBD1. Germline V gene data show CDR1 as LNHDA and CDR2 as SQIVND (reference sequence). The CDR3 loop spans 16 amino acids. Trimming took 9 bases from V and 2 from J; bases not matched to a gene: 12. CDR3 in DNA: TGTGCCAGCGACAAAGACAGGGGAGGGGGCAATCAGCCCCAGCATTTT. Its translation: CASDKDRGGGNQPQHF.

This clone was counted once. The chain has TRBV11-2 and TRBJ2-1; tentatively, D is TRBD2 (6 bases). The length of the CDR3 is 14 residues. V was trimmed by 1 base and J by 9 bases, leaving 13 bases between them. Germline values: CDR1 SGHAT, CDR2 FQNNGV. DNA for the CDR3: TGTGCCAGCAGCTTAGGGGGGGACGGGACTGAGCAGTTCTTC. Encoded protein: CASSLGGDGTEQFF.

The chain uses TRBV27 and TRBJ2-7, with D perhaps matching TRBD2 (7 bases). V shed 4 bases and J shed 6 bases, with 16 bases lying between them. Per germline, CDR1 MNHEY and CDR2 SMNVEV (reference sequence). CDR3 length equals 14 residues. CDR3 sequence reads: CASSWRDGGREQYF. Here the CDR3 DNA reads TGTGCCAGCAGTTGGCGGGACGGGGGGCGCGAGCAGTACTTC.

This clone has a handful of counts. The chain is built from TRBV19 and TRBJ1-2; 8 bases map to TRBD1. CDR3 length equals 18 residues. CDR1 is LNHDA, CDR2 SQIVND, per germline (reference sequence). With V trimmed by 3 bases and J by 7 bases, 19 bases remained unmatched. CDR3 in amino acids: CASSIPNPHGQGSVGYTF. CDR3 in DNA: TGTGCCAGTAGTATCCCTAATCCTCACGGACAGGGTTCGGTTGGCTACACCTTC.

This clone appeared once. CDR3 sequence (DNA): TGTGCCAGCAGTCGCCCTCGACAGGGGATTCCACCCCTCCACTTT. Its protein is CASSRPRQGIPPLHF. The chain recombines TRBV28 with TRBJ1-6; TRBD1 matches at 8 bases. The CDR3 loop spans 15 amino acids. Germline-derived CDR1 and CDR2 are MDHEN and SYDVKM. Germline trimming cut 5 bases from V and 11 bases from J; bases unmatched to any gene: 11.

The CDR3: CSVEKGRTLYNEQFF. The CDR3 nucleotides are TGCAGCGTTGAGAAGGGGCGTACCCTTTACAATGAGCAGTTCTTC. The chain uses TRBV29-1 and TRBJ2-1; possibly TRBD1 for D (5 bases). Germline CDR1 and CDR2: SQVTM and ANQGSEA. With 3 bases removed from V and 4 bases from J, the gap between germline ends came to 16 bases. The CDR3 is made up of 15 amino acids.

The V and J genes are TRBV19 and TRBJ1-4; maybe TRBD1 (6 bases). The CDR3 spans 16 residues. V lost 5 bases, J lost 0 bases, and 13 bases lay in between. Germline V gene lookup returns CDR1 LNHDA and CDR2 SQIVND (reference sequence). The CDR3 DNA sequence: TGTGCCAGTAGTTTCCTCAGGGGAACAACTAATGAAAAACTGTTTTTT. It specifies CASSFLRGTTNEKLFF. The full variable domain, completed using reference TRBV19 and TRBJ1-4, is DGGITQSPKYLFRKEGQNVTLSCEQNLNHDAMYWYRQDPGQGLRLIYYSQIVNDFQKGDIAEGYSVSREKKESFPLTVTSAQKNPTAFYLCASSFLRGTTNEKLFFGSGTQLSVL.

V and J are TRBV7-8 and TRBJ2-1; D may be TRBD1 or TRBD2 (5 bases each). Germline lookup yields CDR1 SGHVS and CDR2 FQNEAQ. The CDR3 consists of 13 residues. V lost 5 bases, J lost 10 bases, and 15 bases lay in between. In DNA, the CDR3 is TGTGCCAGCAGCCGGGGCACGGGGTGGGAGCAGTTCTTC. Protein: CASSRGTGWEQFF.

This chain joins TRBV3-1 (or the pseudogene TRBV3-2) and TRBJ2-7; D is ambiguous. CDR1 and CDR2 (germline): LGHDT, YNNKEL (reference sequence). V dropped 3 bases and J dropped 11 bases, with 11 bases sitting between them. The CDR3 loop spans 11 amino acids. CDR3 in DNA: TGTGCCAGCAGCCACCAACACCGGGAGTACTTC. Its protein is CASSHQHREYF.

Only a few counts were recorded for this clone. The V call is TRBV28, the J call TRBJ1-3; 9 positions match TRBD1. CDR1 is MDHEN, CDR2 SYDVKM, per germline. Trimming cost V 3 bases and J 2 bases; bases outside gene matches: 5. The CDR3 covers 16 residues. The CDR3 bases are TGTGCCAGCAGTTTTGACAGGGGGTTTCCTGGAAACACCATATATTTT. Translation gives CASSFDRGFPGNTIYF.

The CDR3 DNA reads as TGCGCCAGCAGCCAAGACCCGACTAGCGGGGGAACCTACGAGCAGTACTTC. This codes for CASSQDPTSGGTYEQYF. This sequence joins TRBV4-1 and TRBJ2-7; 12 bases match TRBD2. From germline, CDR1 is MGHRA and CDR2 YSYEKL. This CDR3 comprises 17 residues. Unmatched junction bases numbered 5, after V lost 0 bases and J lost 2 bases.

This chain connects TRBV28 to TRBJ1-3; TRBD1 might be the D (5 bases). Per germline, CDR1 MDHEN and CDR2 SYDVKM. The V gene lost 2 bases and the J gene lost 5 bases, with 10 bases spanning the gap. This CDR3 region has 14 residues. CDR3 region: CASSLRGSRNTIYF. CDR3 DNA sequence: TGTGCCAGCAGTTTACGGGGGTCGAGAAACACCATATATTTT.

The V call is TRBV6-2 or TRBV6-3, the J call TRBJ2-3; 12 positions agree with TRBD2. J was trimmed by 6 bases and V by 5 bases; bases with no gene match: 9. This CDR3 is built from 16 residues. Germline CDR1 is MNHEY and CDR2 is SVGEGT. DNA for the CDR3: TGTGCCAGCAGTCTCGGACTAGCGGGGTTCGCGGATACGCAGTATTTT. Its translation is CASSLGLAGFADTQYF.

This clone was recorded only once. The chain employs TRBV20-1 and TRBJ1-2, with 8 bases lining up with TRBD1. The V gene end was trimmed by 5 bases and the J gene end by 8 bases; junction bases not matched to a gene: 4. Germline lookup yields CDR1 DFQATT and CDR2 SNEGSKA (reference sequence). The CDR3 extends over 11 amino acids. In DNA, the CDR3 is TGCAGTGCTCAACAGGGGGGCGGCTACACCTTC. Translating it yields CSAQQGGGYTF.

The CDR3 spells CASSARTSASQEDTQYF. The CDR3 region has the DNA TGTGCCAGCAGCGCGAGGACTAGCGCGTCCCAAGAGGATACGCAGTATTTT. This rearrangement joins TRBV13 to TRBJ2-3, with 9 bases identical to TRBD2. The CDR3 is 17 residues long. J gave up 6 bases and V 5 bases, and 15 bases lay outside the gene matches. Germline lookup yields CDR1 PRHDT and CDR2 FYEKMQ (reference sequence).

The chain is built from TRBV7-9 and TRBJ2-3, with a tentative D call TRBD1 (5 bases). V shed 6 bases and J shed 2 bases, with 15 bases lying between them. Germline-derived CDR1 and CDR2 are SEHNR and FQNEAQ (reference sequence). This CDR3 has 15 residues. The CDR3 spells CASSSTAQYTDTQYF. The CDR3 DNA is TGTGCCAGCAGTTCGACAGCCCAATACACAGATACGCAGTATTTT.

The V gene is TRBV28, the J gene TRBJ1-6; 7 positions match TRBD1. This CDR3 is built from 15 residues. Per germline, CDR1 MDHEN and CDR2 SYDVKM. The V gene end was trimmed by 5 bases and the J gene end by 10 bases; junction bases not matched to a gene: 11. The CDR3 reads CASSPLDRENSPLHF. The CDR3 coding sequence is TGTGCCAGCAGTCCCCTCGACAGGGAGAACTCACCCCTCCACTTT.

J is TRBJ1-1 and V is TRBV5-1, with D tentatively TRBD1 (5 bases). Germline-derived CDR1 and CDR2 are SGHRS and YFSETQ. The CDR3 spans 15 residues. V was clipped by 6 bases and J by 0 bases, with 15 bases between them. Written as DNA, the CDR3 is TGCGCCAGCACACTTAAGGGGTCTTTGAACACTGAAGCTTTCTTT. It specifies CASTLKGSLNTEAFF.

DNA for the CDR3: TGTGCCAGCAGTTCCCCGGGGACAGGGGCCCCCTACGAGCAGTACTTC. This sequence encodes CASSSPGTGAPYEQYF. V and J are TRBV2 and TRBJ2-7, with 10 bases that match TRBD1. V trimming: 5 bases; J trimming: 2 bases; junction bases outside the gene matches: 9. The CDR3 totals 16 residues. CDR1 and CDR2 (germline): SNHLY, FYNNEI. The full variable domain, rest sourced from reference TRBV2 and TRBJ2-7, is EPEVTQTPSHQVTQMGQEVILRCVPISNHLYFYWYRQILGQKVEFLVSFYNNEISEKSEIFDDQFSVERPDGSNFTLKIRSTKLEDSAMYFCASSSPGTGAPYEQYFGPGTRLTVT.

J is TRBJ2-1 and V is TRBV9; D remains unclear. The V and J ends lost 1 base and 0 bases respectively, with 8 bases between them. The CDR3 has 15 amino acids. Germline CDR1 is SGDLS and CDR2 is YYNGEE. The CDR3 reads CASSVNGASYNEQFF. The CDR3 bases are TGTGCCAGCAGCGTAAACGGAGCCTCCTACAATGAGCAGTTCTTC.

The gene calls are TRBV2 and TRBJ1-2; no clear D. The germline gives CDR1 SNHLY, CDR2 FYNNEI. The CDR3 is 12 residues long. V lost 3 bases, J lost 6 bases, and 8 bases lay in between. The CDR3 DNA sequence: TGTGCCAGCAGTGACAGGCCAAATGGCTACACCTTC. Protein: CASSDRPNGYTF.

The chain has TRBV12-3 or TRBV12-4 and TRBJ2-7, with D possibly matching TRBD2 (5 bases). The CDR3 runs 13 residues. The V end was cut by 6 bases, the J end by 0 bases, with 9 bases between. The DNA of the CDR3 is TGTGCCAGCAGCGGGGTCAACTCCTACGAGCAGTACTTC. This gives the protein CASSGVNSYEQYF.